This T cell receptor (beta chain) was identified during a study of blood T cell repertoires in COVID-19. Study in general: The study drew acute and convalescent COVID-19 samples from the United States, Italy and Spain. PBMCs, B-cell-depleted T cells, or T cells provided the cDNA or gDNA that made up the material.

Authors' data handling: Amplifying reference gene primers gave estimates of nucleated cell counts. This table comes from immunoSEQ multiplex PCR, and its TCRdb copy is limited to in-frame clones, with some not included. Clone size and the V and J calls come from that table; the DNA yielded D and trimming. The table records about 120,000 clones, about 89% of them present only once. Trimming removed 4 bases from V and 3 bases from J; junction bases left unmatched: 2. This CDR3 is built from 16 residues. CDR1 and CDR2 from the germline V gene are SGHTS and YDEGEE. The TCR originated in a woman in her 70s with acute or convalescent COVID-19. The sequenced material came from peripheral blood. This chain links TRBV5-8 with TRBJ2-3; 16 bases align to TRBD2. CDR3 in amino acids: CASSGTSGGGTDTQYF. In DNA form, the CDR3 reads TGTGCCAGCAGCGGGACTAGCGGGGGGGGAACAGATACGCAGTATTTT.